Sequencing of this T cell receptor (beta chain) was carried out in a study of blood T cell repertoires in COVID-19. About the study: Acute and convalescent COVID-19 samples came from the United States, Italy and Spain. T cells, B-cell-depleted T cells, or PBMCs supplied cDNA or gDNA.

As processed by the authors: For nucleated cells, counts were estimated from reference gene primer amplification. Clones were sequenced by immunoSEQ multiplex PCR, and TCRdb holds only the in-frame ones, with some missing. Clone size and V and J calls were adopted from that table, with D and trimming inferred from the DNA. The table records fewer than 200,000 clones, approximately 90% of them present only once. Germline assignment: CDR1 LNHDA and CDR2 SQIVND (reference sequence). CDR3 length: 17 residues. Trimming pared 1 base from V and 5 bases from J, leaving 21 bases between. Sequenced input: peripheral blood. This rearrangement joins TRBV19 to TRBJ2-7; possibly TRBD1 for D (6 bases). The receptor was derived from a man aged 18 to 30 who had recovered from COVID-19. The CDR3 loop reads CASSIGSGQVGLHEQYF. The CDR3 DNA sequence: TGTGCCAGTAGTATAGGATCGGGACAAGTAGGTTTGCACGAGCAGTACTTC. Looking up the rest from reference TRBV19 and TRBJ2-7 gives the full variable domain: DGGITQSPKYLFRKEGQNVTLSCEQNLNHDAMYWYRQDPGQGLRLIYYSQIVNDFQKGDIAEGYSVSREKKESFPLTVTSAQKNPTAFYLCASSIGSGQVGLHEQYFGPGTRLTVT.